This T cell receptor (beta chain) emerged from a study of shared clonotypes between healthy human individuals. For the study at large: Plates per donor: three CD4 naive, three CD4 memory, two CD8 naive, one CD8 memory.

Germline V gene data show CDR1 as MNHNS and CDR2 as SASEGT. There are 16 residues in the CDR3. The V end lost 1 base, the J end lost 5 bases, and 15 bases lay between the germline ends. Every one of the donors was a Caucasian adult that lived in Nashville, Tennessee. The assay used deep level. Profiling relied on immunoSEQ multiplex PCR, and the TCRdb table lists in-frame clones only, not all of them. Among roughly 2,500,000 clones listed, over 85% were seen once. The V and J genes are TRBV6-1 and TRBJ1-5, with D uncertain. The clonotype was recovered from a man aged 18 to 29 in good health. Some clones in this sample may be carry-over from other donors' samples. The specimen was naive CD4+ T cells from PBMCs. This sample's subset: CD45RA+ positively selected. The CDR3 bases are TGTGCCAGCAGTGAAGAACTACAGAAACCCCATCAGCCCCAGCATTTT. It translates to CASSEELQKPHQPQHF.